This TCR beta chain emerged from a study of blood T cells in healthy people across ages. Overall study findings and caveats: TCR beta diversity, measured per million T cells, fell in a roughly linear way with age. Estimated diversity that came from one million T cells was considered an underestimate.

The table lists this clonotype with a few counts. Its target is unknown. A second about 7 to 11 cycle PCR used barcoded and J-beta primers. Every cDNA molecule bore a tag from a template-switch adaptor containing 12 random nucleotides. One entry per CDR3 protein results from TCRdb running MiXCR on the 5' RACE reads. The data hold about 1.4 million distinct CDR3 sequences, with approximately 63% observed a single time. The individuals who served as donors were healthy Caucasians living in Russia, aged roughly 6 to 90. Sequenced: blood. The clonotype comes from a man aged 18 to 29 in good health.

This chain's CDR3 is CAISDSLERETYEQYF. CDR3 bases: TGTGCCATCAGTGATTCGCTCGAACGGGAGACCTACGAGCAGTACTTC. The V gene is TRBV10-3, the J gene TRBJ2-7, with a weak D call TRBD2 (6 bases). Germline CDR1 ENHRY, CDR2 SYGVKD. The CDR3 length is 16 residues. V was shortened by 3 bases and J by 2 bases, with 17 bases between the two germline ends.